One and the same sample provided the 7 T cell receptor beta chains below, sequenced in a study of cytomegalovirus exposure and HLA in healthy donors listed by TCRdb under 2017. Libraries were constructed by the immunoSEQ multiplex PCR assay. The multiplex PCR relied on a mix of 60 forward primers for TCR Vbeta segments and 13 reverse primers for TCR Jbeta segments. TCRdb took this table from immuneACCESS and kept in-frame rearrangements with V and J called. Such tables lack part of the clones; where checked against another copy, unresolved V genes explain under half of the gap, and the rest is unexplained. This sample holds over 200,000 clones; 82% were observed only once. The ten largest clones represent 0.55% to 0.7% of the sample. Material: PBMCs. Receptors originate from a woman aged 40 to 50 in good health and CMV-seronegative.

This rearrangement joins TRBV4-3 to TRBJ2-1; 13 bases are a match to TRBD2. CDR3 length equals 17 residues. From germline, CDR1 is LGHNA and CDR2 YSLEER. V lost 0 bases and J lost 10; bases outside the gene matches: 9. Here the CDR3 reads CASSQDSTSGGAKEQFF. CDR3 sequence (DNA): TGCGCCAGCAGCCAAGACTCCACTAGCGGGGGGGCCAAGGAGCAGTTCTTC.

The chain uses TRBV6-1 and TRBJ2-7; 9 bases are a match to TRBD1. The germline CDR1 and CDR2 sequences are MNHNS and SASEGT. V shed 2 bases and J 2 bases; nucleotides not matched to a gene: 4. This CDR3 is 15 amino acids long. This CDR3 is CASSEPGDRAYEQYF. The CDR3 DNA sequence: TGTGCCAGCAGTGAACCCGGGGACAGGGCCTACGAGCAGTACTTC.

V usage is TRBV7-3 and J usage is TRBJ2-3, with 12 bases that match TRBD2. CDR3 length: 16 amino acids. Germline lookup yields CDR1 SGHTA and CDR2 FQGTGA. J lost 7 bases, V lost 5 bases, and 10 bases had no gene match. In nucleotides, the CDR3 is TGTGCCAGCAGCACGTCTAGCGGGGGGGCGTCTAATACGCAGTATTTT. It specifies CASSTSSGGASNTQYF.

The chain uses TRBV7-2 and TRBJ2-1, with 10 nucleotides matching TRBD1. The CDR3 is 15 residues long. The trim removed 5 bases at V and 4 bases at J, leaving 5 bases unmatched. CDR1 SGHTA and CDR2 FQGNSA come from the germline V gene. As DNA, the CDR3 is TGTGCCAGCAGCCCTCCGGGACAGGGGTACAATGAGCAGTTCTTC. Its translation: CASSPPGQGYNEQFF.

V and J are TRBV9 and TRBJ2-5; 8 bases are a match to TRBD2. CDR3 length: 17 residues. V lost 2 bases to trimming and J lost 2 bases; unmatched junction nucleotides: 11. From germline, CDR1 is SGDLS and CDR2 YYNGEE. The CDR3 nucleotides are TGTGCCAGCAGCGTTTCGGCCTCCGGGGGGGTACAAGAGACCCAGTACTTC. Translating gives CASSVSASGGVQETQYF.

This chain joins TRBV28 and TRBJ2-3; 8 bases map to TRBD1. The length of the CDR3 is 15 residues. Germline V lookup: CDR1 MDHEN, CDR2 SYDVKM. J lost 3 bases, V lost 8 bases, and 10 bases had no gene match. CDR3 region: CASRPGGGWTDTQYF. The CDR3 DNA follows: TGTGCCAGCCGACCAGGGGGCGGGTGGACAGATACGCAGTATTTT.

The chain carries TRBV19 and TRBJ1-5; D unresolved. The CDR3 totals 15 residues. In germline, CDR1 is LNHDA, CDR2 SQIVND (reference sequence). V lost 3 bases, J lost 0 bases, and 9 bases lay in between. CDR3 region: CASSIAELSNQPQHF. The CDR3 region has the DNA TGTGCCAGTAGTATTGCGGAACTTAGCAATCAGCCCCAGCATTTT.